Listed below are T cell receptor beta chains from one sample, sequenced in a study of molecular identifiers for immune sequencing clone quantification. TCRdb analysed the PCR reads with MiXCR anew, one entry per CDR3 protein. The sample includes tens of thousands of distinct CDR3 sequences, 15% to 20% of them seen just once. Sequencing used naive CD8+ T cells from blood, with Jurkat cell RNA spiked in. The receptor source for this set is a human donor in good health. Some libraries in this study had Jurkat cell RNA spiked in. CDR3s include the opening cysteine and the closing phenylalanine or tryptophan. The order of the fields is clone size, J gene, CDR3 length, D gene, V gene, CDR3 DNA, CDR3 protein. D genes are given only for firm matches. The size entry is marked missing in some rows and otherwise reads once, few, many or a size class.

abundance: many
j_gene: TRBJ2-3
len: 15
d_gene: NA
v_gene: TRBV7-9
CDR3nt: TGTGCCAGCAGCCATGGAATCGAGGGCACAGATACGCAGTATTTT
CDR3aa: CASSHGIEGTDTQYF

abundance: many
j_gene: TRBJ2-4
len: 15
d_gene: NA
v_gene: TRBV5-8
CDR3nt: TGTGCCAGCAGCTTGGGGCAGACAGCCAAAAACATTCAGTACTTC
CDR3aa: CASSLGQTAKNIQYF

abundance: NA
j_gene: TRBJ2-5
len: 16
d_gene: TRBD2
v_gene: TRBV11-2
CDR3nt: TGTGCCAGCAGACAAGGGAGCGGGAGGTACCAAGAGACCCAGTACTTC
CDR3aa: CASRQGSGRYQETQYF

abundance: many
j_gene: TRBJ1-1
len: 14
d_gene: NA
v_gene: TRBV6-5
CDR3nt: TGTGCCAGCAGTTGGGGGGGGGGAATCACTGAAGCTTTCTTT
CDR3aa: CASSWGGGITEAFF

abundance: medium-sized
j_gene: TRBJ2-1
len: 14
d_gene: TRBD2
v_gene: TRBV4-3
CDR3nt: TGCGCCAGCAGCCAAGGAATAGCGGGGTCCGAGCAGTTCTTC
CDR3aa: CASSQGIAGSEQFF

abundance: many
j_gene: TRBJ2-2
len: 15
d_gene: NA
v_gene: TRBV12-3/TRBV12-4
CDR3nt: TGTGCCAGCAGTCTGCCGGGAGATTCCACCGGGGAGCTGTTTTTT
CDR3aa: CASSLPGDSTGELFF

abundance: NA
j_gene: TRBJ2-2
len: 17
d_gene: TRBD2
v_gene: TRBV6-5
CDR3nt: TGTGCCAGCAGTTCGGTAACGGGAGGGCCAGGAGCCGGGGAGCTGTTTTTT
CDR3aa: CASSSVTGGPGAGELFF

abundance: NA
j_gene: TRBJ2-5
len: 15
d_gene: NA
v_gene: TRBV7-9
CDR3nt: TGTGCCAGCAGCTCGTGGCGACAGAACCAAGAGACCCAGTACTTC
CDR3aa: CASSSWRQNQETQYF

abundance: many
j_gene: TRBJ2-1
len: 19
d_gene: TRBD2
v_gene: TRBV24-1
CDR3nt: TGTGCCACCAGTGATTTGCCGACTAGCGGGAGGGAGTGGGGCAATGAGCAGTTCTTC
CDR3aa: CATSDLPTSGREWGNEQFF

abundance: once
j_gene: TRBJ2-1
len: 12
d_gene: NA
v_gene: TRBV30
CDR3nt: TGTGCCTGGAGTGTACTCTACAATGAGCAGTTCTTC
CDR3aa: CAWSVLYNEQFF

abundance: many
j_gene: TRBJ2-3
len: 19
d_gene: TRBD2
v_gene: TRBV12-3/TRBV12-4
CDR3nt: TGTGCCAGCAGTCCATCGGGAGGGCGGGAGGGTCTCAACACAGATACGCAGTATTTT
CDR3aa: CASSPSGGREGLNTDTQYF

abundance: NA
j_gene: TRBJ2-1
len: 15
d_gene: TRBD2
v_gene: TRBV7-2
CDR3nt: TGTGCCAGCAGCTTAGGAAGCGGGGGGGGAAATGAGCAGTTCTTC
CDR3aa: CASSLGSGGGNEQFF

abundance: NA
j_gene: TRBJ2-3
len: 15
d_gene: NA
v_gene: TRBV2
CDR3nt: TGTGCCAGCAGTGAAGCGATTAAGTACACAGATACGCAGTATTTT
CDR3aa: CASSEAIKYTDTQYF

abundance: many
j_gene: TRBJ2-7
len: 16
d_gene: TRBD1
v_gene: TRBV7-9
CDR3nt: TGTGCCAGCAGCTCCCCGGTGGGGGACAGGGTTTACGAGCAGTACTTC
CDR3aa: CASSSPVGDRVYEQYF

abundance: NA
j_gene: TRBJ1-5
len: 16
d_gene: NA
v_gene: TRBV19
CDR3nt: TGTGCCAGTACCCAAGGGCTGGGACTTCGCAATCAGCCCCAGCGTTTT
CDR3aa: CASTQGLGLRNQPQRF

abundance: many
j_gene: TRBJ2-5
len: 13
d_gene: NA
v_gene: TRBV6-6
CDR3nt: TGTGCCAGCAGAACGCCCCTCCAAGAGACCCAGTACTTC
CDR3aa: CASRTPLQETQYF

abundance: many
j_gene: TRBJ1-5
len: 18
d_gene: NA
v_gene: TRBV27
CDR3nt: TGTGCCAGCATCTCCTCGGTTGGGGCTGGGTATAGCAATCAGCCCCAGCATTTT
CDR3aa: CASISSVGAGYSNQPQHF

abundance: many
j_gene: TRBJ2-3
len: 16
d_gene: NA
v_gene: TRBV9
CDR3nt: TGTGCCAGCAGCGTAGCTCCTAGCGAGAACACAGATACGCAGTATTTT
CDR3aa: CASSVAPSENTDTQYF

abundance: NA
j_gene: TRBJ2-4
len: 13
d_gene: NA
v_gene: TRBV28
CDR3nt: TGTGCCAGCTGGACGAGGGGGGCGAACATTCAGTACTTC
CDR3aa: CASWTRGANIQYF

abundance: many
j_gene: TRBJ2-4
len: 16
d_gene: TRBD1
v_gene: TRBV28
CDR3nt: TGTGCCAGCAGTCCCATCCCACGGGACAGGGAGTACATTCAGTACTTC
CDR3aa: CASSPIPRDREYIQYF

abundance: many
j_gene: TRBJ2-5
len: 13
d_gene: TRBD1
v_gene: TRBV12-3/TRBV12-4
CDR3nt: TGTGCCAGCAGTCACAGGGGGCAAGAGACCCAGTACTTC
CDR3aa: CASSHRGQETQYF

abundance: many
j_gene: TRBJ2-3
len: 16
d_gene: TRBD1
v_gene: TRBV14
CDR3nt: TGTGCCAGCAGCCAGGTGGGACAGGGGAGGACAGATACGCAGTATTTT
CDR3aa: CASSQVGQGRTDTQYF

abundance: many
j_gene: TRBJ2-3
len: 16
d_gene: TRBD2
v_gene: TRBV7-9
CDR3nt: TGTGCCAGCAGCCCCGTAGCGGGAGGGCCCACAGATACGCAGTATTTT
CDR3aa: CASSPVAGGPTDTQYF

abundance: many
j_gene: TRBJ1-6
len: 13
d_gene: NA
v_gene: TRBV6-5
CDR3nt: TGTGCCAGCAGCCCCCGGGTAGAGTCACCCCTCCACTTT
CDR3aa: CASSPRVESPLHF

abundance: NA
j_gene: TRBJ1-1
len: 15
d_gene: NA
v_gene: TRBV6-5
CDR3nt: TGTGCCAGCGGTTACTCTGGACCGAGCAGCACTGAAGCTTTCTTC
CDR3aa: CASGYSGPSSTEAFF

abundance: many
j_gene: TRBJ2-2
len: 17
d_gene: NA
v_gene: TRBV7-9
CDR3nt: TGTGCCAGCAGCTTAGAGGATGCCGGGAGTAACACCGGGGAGCTGTTTTTT
CDR3aa: CASSLEDAGSNTGELFF